This TCR beta chain is from a study of T-cell reconstitution after alpha-beta-depleted transplantation in children. During its preparation, the TCRbeta library received unique molecular identifiers. One entry per CDR3 protein, called by TCRdb with MiXCR from the PCR reads. The data hold some 180,000 distinct CDR3 sequences, with approximately 6.3% observed a single time. Trimming removed 6 bases at V and 9 bases at J, with 26 bases between. The CDR3 is made up of 17 amino acids. CDR1 and CDR2 (germline): KGHDR, SFDVKD. Study conclusions and caveats: As was reported, about two months after transplant, alpha-beta T cells came from several hundred expanded graft clones. The authors attributed T-cell counts and diversity one year after transplant mostly to newly produced T cells. Elevated TCRbeta diversity at day 60 was traced, in some patients, to surviving recipient T cells and thymic progenitors.

This clonotype occurred many times. Its antigen is still unknown. The specimen comprised PBMCs, sampled before TCRalphabeta/CD19-depleted stem cell transplant. The chain couples TRBV24-1 to TRBJ2-1; possible D gene TRBD1, 6 bases. The TCR originated in a boy younger than 10 with acute lymphoblastic leukemia, due to receive a stem cell transplant. The CDR3 loop is CATSNKLAPTGTGEQFF. CDR3 nucleotide sequence: TGTGCCACCAGTAATAAATTGGCCCCTACAGGGACGGGTGAGCAGTTCTTC.